What follows is one T cell receptor beta chain and its context. Its specificity is unknown. An even split of each subset's genomic DNA across several immunoSEQ plates was performed. Sequencing was performed with immunoSEQ multiplex PCR; in TCRdb, only in-frame clones are kept and a portion is missing. This sample has some 1,900,000 clones, with about 95% found just once. The data were taken from a study of shared clonotypes between healthy human individuals. Findings and limits, study-wide: Larger estimated richness was generally seen in naive subsets than in memory subsets.

The CDR3 loop spans 14 amino acids. Trimming at V came to 7 bases and at J to 7 bases, leaving 8 bases not matched to a gene. The germline gives CDR1 MNHNY, CDR2 SVGAGI (reference sequence). CD8 cells regarded as naive lacked CD45RO, were positively chosen for CCR7, and omitted terminally differentiated effector memory CD45RA+ cells. The sequencing input was naive CD8+ T cells sorted from blood. This TCR derives from a man in his late teens or twenties in good health. The rearrangement joins TRBV6-6 to TRBJ2-1; 9 bases are a match to TRBD2. CDR3 region: CASTVAGAGNEQFF. The CDR3 DNA follows: TGTGCCAGCACGGTAGCGGGAGCAGGTAATGAGCAGTTCTTC.